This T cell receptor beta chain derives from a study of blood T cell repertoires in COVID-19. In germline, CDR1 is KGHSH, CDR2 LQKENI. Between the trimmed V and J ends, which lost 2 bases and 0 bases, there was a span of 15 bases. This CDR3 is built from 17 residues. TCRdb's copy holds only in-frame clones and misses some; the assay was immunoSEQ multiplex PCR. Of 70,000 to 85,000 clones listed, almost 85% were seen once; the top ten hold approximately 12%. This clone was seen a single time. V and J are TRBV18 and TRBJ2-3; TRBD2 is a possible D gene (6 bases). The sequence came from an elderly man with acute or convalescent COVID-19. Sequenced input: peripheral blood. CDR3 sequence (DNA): TGTGCCAGCTCACCATCGCTCCTAGCGACCAGCACAGATACGCAGTATTTT. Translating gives CASSPSLLATSTDTQYF.